This is a list of T cell receptor beta chains from one sample in a study of blood T cell repertoires in COVID-19. The table came from immunoSEQ multiplex PCR; TCRdb's copy has only in-frame clones and leaves some out. Of fewer than 500,000 clones listed, 80% to 90% are singletons. The sample consisted of PBMCs or T cells enriched from blood (not recorded which). All receptors derive from a man aged 25 to 45 who had recovered from COVID-19. Both conserved end residues are part of each CDR3.

J,length,V,CDR3
TRBJ2-1,16,TRBV2,CASRLDSGYSYNEQFF
TRBJ1-2,14,TRBV5-1,CASSLAVRDYGYTF
TRBJ1-1,15,TRBV19,CASSTHRTGGSEAFF
TRBJ1-1,15,TRBV5-1,CASSKGQGLGTEAFF
TRBJ1-6,13,TRBV6-1,CASSERRGPPLHF
TRBJ2-5,14,TRBV18,CASSNQQVQETQYF
TRBJ2-1,16,TRBV27,CASYPLAGGPGNEQFF
TRBJ1-1,12,TRBV6-5,CASSSGHSGAFF
TRBJ2-7,13,TRBV27,CASRGQGSYEQYF
TRBJ1-1,13,TRBV12-3/TRBV12-4,CASSLQGNTEAFF
TRBJ2-5,14,TRBV7-9,CASSPDWLQETQYF
TRBJ2-5,14,TRBV7-6,CASSRTSAGETQYF
TRBJ1-3,14,TRBV19,CASRRRGSGNTIYF
TRBJ2-7,13,TRBV29-1,CSVVGSGSYEQYF
TRBJ2-7,17,TRBV27,CASSNHFGGGTDYEQYF
TRBJ1-4,14,TRBV3-1/TRBV3-2,CASTNRNQNEKLFF
TRBJ1-1,13,TRBV5-4,CASSFTGDTEAFF
TRBJ2-1,15,TRBV14,CASSQGDIRYNEQFF
TRBJ2-1,15,TRBV6-5,CASSYVAGGYNEQFF
TRBJ1-2,13,TRBV6-5,CASSPGQKYGYTF
TRBJ2-3,15,TRBV28,CASSSSGRATDTQYF
TRBJ2-2,16,TRBV25-1,CASSEFDRGSTGELFF
TRBJ1-4,12,TRBV7-9,CASSFQNEKLFF
.,13,TRBV2,CASSLDRSYEQYF
TRBJ2-7,15,TRBV6-5,CASSYTGTGVHEQYF
TRBJ1-3,16,TRBV19,CASSFFTGGSGNTIYF
TRBJ1-6,16,TRBV3-1/TRBV3-2,CASSPLDGSYNSPLHF
TRBJ1-2,14,TRBV18,CASSPWTGNYGYTF
TRBJ1-1,15,TRBV29-1,CSVEQQGFKNTEAFF
TRBJ1-6,15,TRBV7-2,CASSLEKLRDSPLHF
TRBJ1-2,13,TRBV12-3/TRBV12-4,CASSFNGGYGYTF